Each of the 12 T cell receptor beta chains below was sequenced from the same sample in a study of blood T cell repertoires in COVID-19. Sequenced by immunoSEQ multiplex PCR; TCRdb stores in-frame clones only, minus some. The sample lists tens of thousands of clones; roughly four fifths were seen once. The sample comprised peripheral blood. The receptors stem from an older man with acute or convalescent COVID-19.

The chain is built from TRBV25-1 and TRBJ2-1, with D possibly TRBD1 on 5 matching bases. The CDR3 is 17 residues long. CDR1 is MGHDK, CDR2 SYGVNS, per germline. The germline V and J ends were trimmed by 5 bases and 2 bases, with 19 bases remaining between them. This chain's CDR3 is CASSPTRQGRTYNEQFF. Here the CDR3 DNA reads TGTGCCAGCAGTCCAACTCGCCAGGGTCGGACCTACAATGAGCAGTTCTTC.

The chain is built from TRBV5-4 and TRBJ2-5, with 16 nucleotides matching TRBD2. CDR1 SGHNT and CDR2 YYREEE come from the germline V gene (reference sequence). CDR3 length: 18 residues. V lost 0 bases, J lost 1 base, and 3 bases stayed unmatched. The CDR3 sequence: CASSLGGLAGGPQETQYF. As DNA, the CDR3 is TGTGCCAGCAGCTTGGGGGGACTAGCGGGGGGGCCCCAAGAGACCCAGTACTTC.

The chain combines TRBV7-6 with TRBJ2-3, with 11 nucleotides matching TRBD2. Germline assignment: CDR1 SGHVS and CDR2 FNYEAQ. The junction had 10 bases not matched to a gene; V was cut back by 5 bases and J by 3 bases. This CDR3 is 17 amino acids long. CDR3 sequence (DNA): TGTGCCAGCAGCGCTATGGGAATAGCGGGGGGGACAGATACGCAGTATTTT. Translation: CASSAMGIAGGTDTQYF.

The chain uses TRBV5-5 and TRBJ1-2, with D uncertain. V dropped 0 bases and J dropped 0 bases, with 12 bases sitting between them. The CDR3 sequence is 16 residues long. The germline CDR1 and CDR2 sequences are SGHKS and YYEKEE (reference sequence). CDR3 region: CASSLGHKVANYGYTF. In DNA, the CDR3 is TGTGCCAGCAGCTTGGGACACAAAGTAGCTAACTATGGCTACACCTTC.

The DNA of the CDR3 is TGCGCCAGCAGCCATCAGACAGATTTCGATAATTCACCCCTCCACTTT. Its protein product is CASSHQTDFDNSPLHF. The V call is TRBV4-1, the J call TRBJ1-6, with D perhaps TRBD1 (5 bases). The germline V gene has CDR1 MGHRA and CDR2 YSYEKL. V shed 3 bases and J shed 5 bases, with 14 bases lying between them. The CDR3 totals 16 residues.

The chain joins TRBV19 to TRBJ1-5; 9 bases are shared with TRBD1. V trimming: 5 bases; J trimming: 1 base; junction bases outside the gene matches: 3. Germline-derived CDR1 and CDR2 are LNHDA and SQIVND (reference sequence). The CDR3 sequence is 15 residues long. Here the CDR3 reads CASSVDRGSNQPQHF. The CDR3 DNA reads as TGTGCCAGTAGTGTTGACAGGGGGAGCAATCAGCCCCAGCATTTT.

V usage is TRBV19 and J usage is TRBJ1-2; tentative D call: TRBD1 (5 bases). Germline assignment: CDR1 LNHDA and CDR2 SQIVND (reference sequence). Trimming stripped 4 bases from V and 0 bases from J, with 12 bases between. This CDR3 spans 15 amino acids. CDR3 sequence: CASSRTSGSNYGYTF. In DNA, the CDR3 is TGTGCCAGTAGTAGGACATCAGGATCTAACTATGGCTACACCTTC.

This chain links TRBV3-1 (or the pseudogene TRBV3-2) with TRBJ1-6, with 9 bases fitting TRBD1. Trimming cost V 6 bases and J 7 bases; bases outside gene matches: 4. From germline, CDR1 is LGHDT and CDR2 YNNKEL (reference sequence). This CDR3 spans 14 amino acids. CDR3 in amino acids: CASRTDRGNSPLHF. CDR3 sequence (DNA): TGTGCCAGCAGGACGGACAGGGGAAATTCACCCCTCCACTTT.

This clone has only one observation. This sequence joins TRBV19 and TRBJ1-4; 8 positions agree with TRBD1. The germline gives CDR1 LNHDA, CDR2 SQIVND (reference sequence). V shed 6 bases, J shed 4 bases, and the junction held 7 bases outside the gene matches. The CDR3 runs to 15 residues. The CDR3 is CASRQLGQDNEKLFF. In nucleotides, the CDR3 is TGTGCCAGTAGACAATTGGGACAGGATAATGAAAAACTGTTTTTT.

The count of this clone is one. The chain links TRBV5-4 to TRBJ1-1, with 9 bases matching TRBD1. This CDR3 comprises 14 residues. V was clipped by 5 bases and J by 1 base; unmatched bases: 3. Germline CDR1 is SGHNT and CDR2 is YYREEE (reference sequence). This CDR3 reads CASSWDRENTEAFF. CDR3 bases: TGTGCCAGCAGTTGGGACAGGGAGAACACTGAAGCTTTCTTT.

The chain joins TRBV18 to TRBJ1-5, with D perhaps matching TRBD1 (6 bases). Per germline, CDR1 KGHSH and CDR2 LQKENI. The CDR3 consists of 13 residues. V lost 5 bases and J 4 bases, leaving 9 bases between the germline ends. CDR3 nucleotide sequence: TGTGCCAGCTCAGGACAGCCTAATCAGCCCCAGCATTTT. Protein sequence: CASSGQPNQPQHF.

The CDR3 protein is CASSRPGTGRGGYTF. The CDR3 coding sequence is TGTGCCAGCAGCCGTCCCGGGACAGGGAGAGGTGGCTACACCTTC. This sequence joins TRBV6-5 and TRBJ1-2, with TRBD1 matching 9 bases. Trimming at V came to 6 bases and at J to 7 bases, leaving 12 bases not matched to a gene. Germline V gene data show CDR1 as MNHEY and CDR2 as SVGAGI. The CDR3 is made up of 15 amino acids.